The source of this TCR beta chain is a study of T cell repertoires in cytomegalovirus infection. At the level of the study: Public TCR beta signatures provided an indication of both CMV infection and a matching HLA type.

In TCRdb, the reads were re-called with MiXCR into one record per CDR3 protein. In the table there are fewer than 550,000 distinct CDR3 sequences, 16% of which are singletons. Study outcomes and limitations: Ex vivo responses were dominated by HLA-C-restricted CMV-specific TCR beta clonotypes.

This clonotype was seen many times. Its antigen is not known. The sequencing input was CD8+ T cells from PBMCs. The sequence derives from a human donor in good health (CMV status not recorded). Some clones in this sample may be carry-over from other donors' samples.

CDR3 sequence reads: CASSLGGGRADTQYF. In DNA, the CDR3 is TGTGCCAGCAGCTTAGGAGGGGGGAGAGCAGATACGCAGTATTTT. The rearrangement uses TRBV7-6 and TRBJ2-3, with D perhaps assigned TRBD1 or TRBD2 (6 bases each). V was pared by 1 base and J by 4 bases, with 12 bases between. This CDR3 is built from 15 residues. CDR1 and CDR2 from the germline V gene are SGHVS and FNYEAQ.